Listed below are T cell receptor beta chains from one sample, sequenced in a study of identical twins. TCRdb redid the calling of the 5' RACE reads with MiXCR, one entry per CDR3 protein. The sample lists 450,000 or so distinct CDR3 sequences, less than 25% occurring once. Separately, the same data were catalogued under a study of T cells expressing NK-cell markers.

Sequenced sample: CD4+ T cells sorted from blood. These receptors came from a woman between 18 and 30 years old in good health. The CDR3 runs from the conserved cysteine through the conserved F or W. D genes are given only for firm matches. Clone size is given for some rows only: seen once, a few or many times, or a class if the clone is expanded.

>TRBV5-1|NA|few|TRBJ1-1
TGCGCCAGCAGCACGGGGACACTTATTCTAAACACTGAAGCTTTCTTT
CASSTGTLILNTEAFF
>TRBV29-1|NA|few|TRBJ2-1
TGCAGCGTTGAAAAGCGAACAGGTCTTAACAATGAGCAGTTCTTC
CSVEKRTGLNNEQFF
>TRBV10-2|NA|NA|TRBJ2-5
TGCGCCAGCAGTGAGTCGAAGGGGGAGACCCAGTACTTC
CASSESKGETQYF
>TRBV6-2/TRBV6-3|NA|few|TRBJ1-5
TGTGCCAGCAGTTTCTACAGGGACAATCAGCCCCAGCATTTT
CASSFYRDNQPQHF
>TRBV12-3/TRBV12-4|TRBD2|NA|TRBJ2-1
TGTGCCAGCAGTCCAGGTGGGGGACTAGCGGGTAATGAGCAGTTCTTC
CASSPGGGLAGNEQFF
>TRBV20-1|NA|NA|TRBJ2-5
TGCAGTGCTGGGGGGGAGACCCAGTACTTC
CSAGGETQYF
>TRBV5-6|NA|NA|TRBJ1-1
TGTGCCAGCAGCTGGCGGACAGCAATGAACACTGAAGCTTTCTTT
CASSWRTAMNTEAFF
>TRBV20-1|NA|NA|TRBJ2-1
TGCAGTGCCGGACACCAACTTGACAATGAGCAGTTCTTC
CSAGHQLDNEQFF
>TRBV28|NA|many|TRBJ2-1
TGTGCCAGCAGAAGGCAGGGCTACAATGAGCAGTTCTTC
CASRRQGYNEQFF
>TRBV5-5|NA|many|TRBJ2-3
TGTGCCAGCAGCTTGATAACGGATACGCAGTATTTT
CASSLITDTQYF
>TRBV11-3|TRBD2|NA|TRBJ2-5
TGTGCCAGCAGCCGTATACAACTAGCGGGGCGAGAGACCCAGTACTTC
CASSRIQLAGRETQYF
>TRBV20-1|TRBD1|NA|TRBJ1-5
TGCAGTGCAGGGGAAGGGACAGGGGATCAGCCCCAGCATTTT
CSAGEGTGDQPQHF
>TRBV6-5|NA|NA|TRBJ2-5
TGTGCCAGCCGGGACGGACAAGAGACCCAGTACTTC
CASRDGQETQYF
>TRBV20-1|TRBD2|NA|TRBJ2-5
TGCAGTGCTAGTGGCGGGGGTTATTGGTTACAAGAGACCCAGTACTTC
CSASGGGYWLQETQYF
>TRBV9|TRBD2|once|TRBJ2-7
TGTGCCAGCAGCGTAGGGGAGCGGGGGAAATCCTACGAGCAGTACTTC
CASSVGERGKSYEQYF
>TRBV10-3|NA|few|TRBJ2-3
TGTGCCATCAGTGTAGACACAGATACGCAGTATTTT
CAISVDTDTQYF
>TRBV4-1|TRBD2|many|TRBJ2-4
TGCGCCAGCGGGGGGGTGGGGTATCTAGCCAAAAACATTCAGTACTTC
CASGGVGYLAKNIQYF
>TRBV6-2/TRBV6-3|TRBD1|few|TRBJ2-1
TGTGCCAGCAGTTGGCAGGGGGCGCGTGATGAGCAGTTCTTC
CASSWQGARDEQFF
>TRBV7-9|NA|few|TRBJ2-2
TGTGCCAGCAGCCCCCCCCCGGCTAGCGAGAACACCGGGGAGCTGTTTTTT
CASSPPPASENTGELFF
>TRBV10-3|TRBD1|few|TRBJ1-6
TGTGCCATCAGTGACCGGGACAGGGGGCTCGATTCACCCCTCCACTTT
CAISDRDRGLDSPLHF
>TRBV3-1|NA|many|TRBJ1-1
TGTGCCAGCAGCCATAGGGGGAACACTGAAGCTTTCTTT
CASSHRGNTEAFF
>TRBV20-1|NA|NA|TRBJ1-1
TGCAGTGCTAGAGTTGACAGCGCCCTCACTGAAGCTTTCTTT
CSARVDSALTEAFF
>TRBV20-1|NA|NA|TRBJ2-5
TGCAGTGCTAGAGATGGCACAAACCAAGAGACCCAGTACTTC
CSARDGTNQETQYF
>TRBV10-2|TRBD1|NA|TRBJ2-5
TGCGCCAGCAGTGAGGGGACAGGGGAAGAGACCCAGTACTTC
CASSEGTGEETQYF
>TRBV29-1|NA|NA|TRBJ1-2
TGCAGCGGGCTAGGGTCGTGGGATGGCTACACCTTC
CSGLGSWDGYTF
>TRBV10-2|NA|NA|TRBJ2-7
TGCGCCACCCAGGGGACGGGGTCCTACGAGCAGTACTTC
CATQGTGSYEQYF